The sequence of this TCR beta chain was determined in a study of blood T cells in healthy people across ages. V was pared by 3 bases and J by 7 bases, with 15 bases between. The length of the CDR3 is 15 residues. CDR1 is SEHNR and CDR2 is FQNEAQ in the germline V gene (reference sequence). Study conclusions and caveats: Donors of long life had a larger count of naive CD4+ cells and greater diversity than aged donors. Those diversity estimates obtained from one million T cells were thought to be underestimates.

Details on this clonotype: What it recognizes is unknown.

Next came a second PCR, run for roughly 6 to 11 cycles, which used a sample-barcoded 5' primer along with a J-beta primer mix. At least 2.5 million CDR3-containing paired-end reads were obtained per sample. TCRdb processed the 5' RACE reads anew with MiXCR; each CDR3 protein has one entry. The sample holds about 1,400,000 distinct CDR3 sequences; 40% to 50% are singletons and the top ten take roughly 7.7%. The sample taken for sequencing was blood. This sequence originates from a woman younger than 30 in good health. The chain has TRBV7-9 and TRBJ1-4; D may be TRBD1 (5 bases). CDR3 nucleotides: TGTGCCAGCAGCTTCGCCGGGGCCTTGGCTGAAAAACTGTTTTTT. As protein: CASSFAGALAEKLFF. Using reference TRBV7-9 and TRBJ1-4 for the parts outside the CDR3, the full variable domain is DTGVSQNPRHKITKRGQNVTFRCDPISEHNRLYWYRQTLGQGPEFLTYFQNEAQLEKSRLLSDRFSAERPKGSFSTLEIQRTEQGDSAMYLCASSFAGALAEKLFFGSGTQLSVL.